This is a list of T cell receptor beta chains from one sample in a study of shared clonotypes between healthy human individuals. The repertoire was sequenced with immunoSEQ multiplex PCR; TCRdb's copy has only in-frame clones and lacks some. Among 2 million to 2.5 million clones listed, 85% to 95% were seen once. The sequenced sample was naive CD4+ T cells from PBMCs. The receptors stem from a man between 18 and 29 years old in good health. Some clones in this sample may be carry-over from other donors' samples. The CDR3 runs from the conserved cysteine through the conserved F or W. Rows give clone size only sometimes, using once, few, many, or a class for an expanded clone.

abundance,len,j_gene,v_gene,CDR3aa
NA,17,TRBJ2-2,TRBV5-6,CASSLPGGGGEAGELFF
once,17,TRBJ2-5,TRBV9,CASSVAVPGSAQETQYF
NA,15,TRBJ2-5,TRBV7-2,CASSSGPPPGETQYF
NA,16,TRBJ2-5,TRBV11-2,CASSQRLAGVQETQYF
once,12,TRBJ2-5,TRBV15,CATSRELETQYF
NA,15,TRBJ2-7,TRBV25-1,CASSAREGSTYEQYF
NA,13,TRBJ1-1,TRBV25-1,CASSQGDNTEAFF
NA,12,TRBJ2-1,TRBV12-5,CASGGRDNEQFF
NA,15,TRBJ2-7,TRBV5-1,CASSRGLAGFYEQYF
NA,20,TRBJ2-6,TRBV5-1,CASSPAGGQVVSSGANVLTF
NA,16,TRBJ2-1,TRBV6-5,CASSFPGLGSSREQFF
few,11,TRBJ1-2,TRBV30,CAWSRLSPYTF
few,16,TRBJ1-5,TRBV18,CASSPNGNGGNQPQHF
once,15,TRBJ2-1,TRBV27,CASSLFRGLYNEQFF
NA,15,TRBJ1-2,TRBV5-4,CASSPLFRGNYGYTF
once,15,TRBJ2-7,TRBV25-1,CASSPGSSSLYEQYF
NA,15,TRBJ2-2,TRBV30,CAWSAPWLNTGELFF
NA,10,TRBJ2-1,TRBV20-1,CSAQLNEQFF
once,11,TRBJ2-5,TRBV11-2,CASRAGETQYF
NA,14,TRBJ2-7,TRBV11-2,CASSLVHSSYEQYF
NA,14,TRBJ1-2,TRBV6-5,CASSPGTVNYGYTF
NA,15,TRBJ2-7,TRBV5-1,CASSLGGAGNYEQYF
NA,15,TRBJ2-3,TRBV19,CASSMRDRGPDTQYF
NA,14,TRBJ2-3,TRBV6-4,CASRGEQSTDTQYF
NA,16,TRBJ2-7,TRBV28,CASSTPGQPTKGEQYF
NA,16,TRBJ2-5,TRBV27,CASSPGGRGDRETQYF
NA,14,TRBJ1-1,TRBV2,CASSDRTPNTEAFF
NA,15,TRBJ2-1,TRBV11-3,CASSSERGPRGEQFF
once,13,TRBJ2-3,TRBV7-9,CASSLSNPDTQYF
once,16,TRBJ2-7,TRBV28,CASSLWGSGSSYEQYF
NA,16,TRBJ2-5,TRBV28,CASSLGLASSQETQYF
NA,13,TRBJ1-2,TRBV30,CAWSSQQEYGYTF
NA,14,TRBJ2-2,TRBV11-3,CASSYGGRPGELFF
NA,14,TRBJ2-3,TRBV7-2,CASSLARATDTQYF
NA,15,TRBJ2-2,TRBV14,CASSQNAVGSGELFF
once,15,TRBJ2-7,TRBV5-1,CASSLGGGTAYEQYF
once,16,TRBJ2-1,TRBV7-3,CASSLIGQAGDNEQFF
once,20,TRBJ2-1,TRBV30,CAWSDSPGLAGLSSYNEQFF
NA,15,TRBJ1-4,TRBV11-2,CASSSNFATNEKLFF
NA,15,TRBJ2-2,TRBV19,CASRSGLAKAGELFF
NA,19,TRBJ2-6,TRBV7-8,CASSLGTGQGAAGANVLTF